The 16 T cell receptor beta chains reported below all come from one sample, sequenced in a study of T cell responses to AZD1222 COVID-19 vaccine. Produced via immunoSEQ multiplex PCR; TCRdb's table is partial and in-frame only. The table lists approximately 120,000 clones, around 90% of them singletons. Sample: peripheral blood, taken on day 0 of AZD1222 vaccination. These receptors all stem from an adult in good health.

J is TRBJ1-3 and V is TRBV5-1; D may be TRBD1 (5 bases). Trimming removed 0 bases from V and 1 base from J, with 8 bases in between. In germline, CDR1 is SGHRS, CDR2 YFSETQ. The CDR3 sequence is 15 residues long. The CDR3 loop reads CASSLVPGSGNTIYF. DNA for the CDR3: TGCGCCAGCAGCTTGGTTCCAGGGTCTGGAAACACCATATATTTT.

The V and J genes are TRBV5-1 and TRBJ1-1; weak D call: TRBD1 (6 bases). The germline V gene encodes CDR1 SGHRS and CDR2 YFSETQ. V was cut by 2 bases and J by 0 bases, with 8 bases left in between. The length of the CDR3 is 14 residues. CDR3 amino acids: CASSFGGVNTEAFF. The CDR3 nucleotides are TGCGCCAGCAGCTTCGGGGGCGTGAACACTGAAGCTTTCTTT.

This sequence joins TRBV2 and TRBJ2-7; no clear D gene. V was cut by 3 bases and J by 2 bases, with 8 bases left in between. Looked up from germline, CDR1 is SNHLY and CDR2 is FYNNEI. CDR3 length: 13 residues. The CDR3 here is CASSERDPYEQYF. The CDR3 nucleotides are TGTGCCAGCAGTGAGAGAGACCCCTACGAGCAGTACTTC.

This rearrangement joins TRBV28 to TRBJ1-1, with unresolved D. The CDR3 consists of 10 residues. The V gene lost 5 bases and the J gene lost 11 bases, with 9 bases spanning the gap. Germline loops: CDR1 MDHEN, CDR2 SYDVKM. The CDR3 protein is CASSASWAFF. The CDR3 nucleotides read TGTGCCAGCAGTGCTTCGTGGGCTTTCTTT.

The rearrangement joins TRBV3-1 (or the pseudogene TRBV3-2) to TRBJ2-3, with TRBD2 matching over 9 bases. Per the germline V gene, CDR1 is LGHDT and CDR2 is YNNKEL (reference sequence). The CDR3 spans 16 residues. Germline trimming cut 1 base from V and 2 bases from J; bases unmatched to any gene: 4. In DNA form, the CDR3 reads TGTGCCAGCAGCCAAGCTGGCGGGGGGGCCACAGATACGCAGTATTTT. Residues: CASSQAGGGATDTQYF.

The chain is built from TRBV11-2 and TRBJ2-1, with D possibly being TRBD1 or TRBD2 (5 bases each). Germline loops: CDR1 SGHAT, CDR2 FQNNGV. V was clipped by 1 base and J by 3 bases, with 13 bases between them. This CDR3 is built from 16 residues. CDR3 nucleotides: TGTGCCAGCAGCTTAGCAACCGGGACCTTCTACAATGAGCAGTTCTTC. Amino acids: CASSLATGTFYNEQFF.

The rearrangement joins TRBV28 to TRBJ2-7; 12 nucleotides align to TRBD1. The CDR3 covers 16 residues. V gave up 2 bases and J gave up 4 bases; unmatched junction bases: 6. Germline V gene sequence: CDR1 MDHEN, CDR2 SYDVKM. DNA of the CDR3: TGTGCCAGCAGTTTAAGGGACAGGGGGCTTAGGTACGAGCAGTACTTC. Protein product: CASSLRDRGLRYEQYF. The full variable domain, with the rest looked up from reference TRBV28 and TRBJ2-7, is DVKVTQSSRYLVKRTGEKVFLECVQDMDHENMFWYRQDPGLGLRLIYFSYDVKMKEKGDIPEGYSVSREKKERFSLILESASTNQTSMYLCASSLRDRGLRYEQYFGPGTRLTVT.

The table lists this clone with a few counts. The chain employs TRBV19 and TRBJ1-1, with D tentatively TRBD1 (6 bases). The CDR3 extends over 16 amino acids. Germline CDR1 and CDR2: LNHDA and SQIVND (reference sequence). V shed 6 bases and J shed 4 bases, with 21 bases lying between them. The CDR3 DNA is TGTGCCAGTAGAGCCCCAGGGAGGGGGTTCGGCACTGAAGCTTTCTTT. Translated: CASRAPGRGFGTEAFF.

V usage is TRBV7-2 and J usage is TRBJ2-3, with D unclear. This CDR3 is 13 amino acids long. The germline gives CDR1 SGHTA, CDR2 FQGNSA. The ends were cut back, 6 bases at V and 2 bases at J, with 9 bases in the middle. CDR3 amino acids: CASRPGHTDTQYF. The CDR3 coding sequence is TGTGCCAGCAGGCCCGGGCACACAGATACGCAGTATTTT.

The V call is TRBV11-3, the J call TRBJ1-1; D perhaps matches TRBD1 (5 bases). V lost 5 bases, J lost 2 bases, and 15 bases lay in between. The germline gives CDR1 SGHNT, CDR2 YENEEA. The CDR3 is made up of 15 amino acids. CDR3 in DNA: TGTGCCAGCAGCCCCAGACAGAGACTCAACACTGAAGCTTTCTTT. It translates to CASSPRQRLNTEAFF.

CDR3 sequence reads: CASTRDTQETQYF. The CDR3 DNA sequence: TGTGCCAGCACCCGGGACACACAAGAGACCCAGTACTTC. This sequence joins TRBV6-5 and TRBJ2-5, with a weak D call TRBD1 (6 bases). Germline lookup yields CDR1 MNHEY and CDR2 SVGAGI. CDR3 length: 13 amino acids. Trimming cost V 7 bases and J 2 bases, with 11 bases left between them.

CDR3 region: CASSFSPGQAGEKLFF. DNA for the CDR3: TGCGCCAGCAGCTTCTCCCCGGGACAGGCGGGTGAAAAACTGTTTTTT. The chain is built from TRBV5-1 and TRBJ1-4; 8 bases map to TRBD1. The germline V gene has CDR1 SGHRS and CDR2 YFSETQ. The CDR3 totals 16 residues. The trim removed 2 bases at V and 7 bases at J, leaving 10 bases unmatched.

The rearrangement uses TRBV19 and TRBJ2-5; TRBD2 might be the D (5 bases). The CDR3 runs 14 residues. V was pared by 5 bases and J by 5 bases, with 15 bases between. Germline CDR1 is LNHDA and CDR2 is SQIVND (reference sequence). The CDR3 DNA reads TGTGCCAGTAGTTCCCGGGCGGGCGGGGAGACCCAGTACTTC. This encodes CASSSRAGGETQYF.

The chain's CDR3 is CSVERDGYEQYF. In DNA, the CDR3 is TGCAGCGTTGAAAGGGACGGCTACGAGCAGTACTTC. The rearrangement joins TRBV29-1 to TRBJ2-7; the D call may be TRBD1 or TRBD2 (5 bases each). Per the germline V gene, CDR1 is SQVTM and CDR2 is ANQGSEA. Trimming stripped 2 bases from V and 3 bases from J, with 8 bases between. The CDR3 totals 12 residues.

The J gene is TRBJ1-2, the V gene TRBV5-1, with TRBD1 matching 7 bases. Per the germline V gene, CDR1 is SGHRS and CDR2 is YFSETQ. Losses at the gene ends were 4 bases for V and 1 base for J; bases not matched to a gene: 10. The CDR3 totals 16 residues. CDR3 sequence reads: CASSPLTGTLNYGYTF. For the CDR3, the DNA is TGCGCCAGCAGCCCCTTGACAGGGACCCTTAACTATGGCTACACCTTC.

This chain connects TRBV6-1 to TRBJ2-1; a possible D gene is TRBD2 (5 bases). V was pared by 4 bases and J by 5 bases, with 9 bases between. This CDR3 region has 13 residues. Per the germline V gene, CDR1 is MNHNS and CDR2 is SASEGT. CDR3 DNA: TGTGCCAGCAGTGGAGCGGCTCACAATGAGCAGTTCTTC. It specifies CASSGAAHNEQFF.